The rows below give T cell receptor beta chains drawn from one sample of a study of sequential checkpoint blockade in melanoma. Clones were sequenced by immunoSEQ multiplex PCR, and TCRdb holds only the in-frame ones, with some missing. The repertoire consists of several hundred clones, with more than 20% occurring once and the leading ten covering 18%. Sequencing used tumor tissue (inferred from file names), obtained from a patient given nivolumab and ipilimumab in sequence. The receptors come from a human donor with melanoma. Each CDR3 is given without its conserved first and last residue. Fields, in order: CDR3 protein, V gene, J gene, D gene. The D gene is left open where the match is weak.

ASSDGQGANTGELF,TRBV6-8,TRBJ2-2,TRBD1
ASSPTRFYGYT,TRBV19,TRBJ1-2,.
ASSLYAQGGTDTQY,TRBV11-3,TRBJ2-3,TRBD1
ASSIEAGRMNTEAF,TRBV19,TRBJ1-1,.
ASSFPSGVPSTDTQY,TRBV6-8,TRBJ2-3,TRBD2